The 30 T cell receptor beta chains below all came from one sample that was sequenced in a study of post-analysis software for immune sequencing data. Researchers reported that TCR beta cDNA libraries carried unique molecular identifiers. TCRdb re-derived calls from the PCR reads in MiXCR, one entry per CDR3 protein. The table records roughly 150,000 distinct CDR3 sequences, around 36% of them present only once. Source: blood, taken after autologous hematopoietic stem cell transplantation. These receptors all come from a girl under 18 with multiple sclerosis.

The V call is TRBV3-1, the J call TRBJ2-7; TRBD1 matches at 7 bases. With V trimmed by 4 bases and J by 5 bases, 11 bases remained unmatched. This CDR3 has 15 amino acids. Germline lookup yields CDR1 LGHDT and CDR2 YNNKEL (reference sequence). The CDR3 bases are TGTGCCAGCAGCCTCCAGGCAGGGGGTCAGGACGAGCAGTACTTC. Its translation: CASSLQAGGQDEQYF.

In its sample, this clonotype was seen a few times. This chain uses TRBV12-3 or TRBV12-4 with TRBJ1-5; D not certain. The V and J ends lost 3 bases and 5 bases respectively, with 14 bases between them. The CDR3 extends over 15 amino acids. The CDR3 DNA follows: TGTGCCAGCAGTTTGGGAGGAGACCATTATCAGCCCCAGCATTTT. This sequence encodes CASSLGGDHYQPQHF.

The chain combines TRBV9 with TRBJ2-7; D call uncertain. Germline lookup yields CDR1 SGDLS and CDR2 YYNGEE. The CDR3 extends over 14 amino acids. Trimming took off 4 bases at V and 2 bases at J, with 13 bases between the two ends. The CDR3 DNA sequence: TGTGCCAGCAGCCCCAGGCGTGGGCCCTACGAGCAGTACTTC. Its translation: CASSPRRGPYEQYF.

The chain recombines TRBV4-1 with TRBJ2-7; TRBD2 might be the D (5 bases). The CDR3 is 15 amino acids. Trimming took 3 bases from V and 6 from J, leaving 18 bases between them. Germline assignment: CDR1 MGHRA and CDR2 YSYEKL. As DNA, the CDR3 is TGCGCCAGCAGCCAGGCTAGCAGTATCTTGACCGAGCAGTACTTC. Its protein product is CASSQASSILTEQYF.

This clonotype appeared a few times. The gene calls are TRBV20-1 and TRBJ2-5; 8 bases are shared with TRBD2. CDR3 length equals 14 residues. CDR1 and CDR2 from the germline V gene are DFQATT and SNEGSKA (reference sequence). V shed 3 bases, J shed 1 base, and the junction held 4 bases outside the gene matches. The CDR3 loop reads CSARILAAQETQYF. DNA for the CDR3: TGCAGTGCTAGGATACTAGCGGCCCAAGAGACCCAGTACTTC.

V and J are TRBV27 and TRBJ2-1; no definite D call. The DNA end lines up better with TRBJ2-7; the J call may be wrong. The CDR3 runs to 13 residues. CDR1 and CDR2 (germline): MNHEY, SMNVEV (reference sequence). CDR3 DNA: TGTGCCAGCAGTGTGGGCTCTTACAATGAGCAGTACTTC. Translation: CASSVGSYNEQYF.

In its sample, this clonotype was seen many times. This chain uses TRBV4-3 with TRBJ2-6; no clear D. Trimming removed 0 bases at V and 0 bases at J, with 6 bases between. The CDR3 totals 16 residues. Germline lookup yields CDR1 LGHNA and CDR2 YSLEER. The CDR3 reads CASSQDPDSGANVLTF. The CDR3 DNA is TGCGCCAGCAGCCAAGACCCAGACTCTGGGGCCAACGTCCTGACTTTC.

The gene calls are TRBV12-3 or TRBV12-4 and TRBJ2-6, with TRBD1 matching 10 bases. The V and J ends lost 4 bases and 3 bases, in that order; junction bases with no gene match: 6. This CDR3 is 17 amino acids long. DNA of the CDR3: TGTGCCAGCAGTTCGACAGGGGGCGAGCGTGGGGCCAACGTCCTGACTTTC. As protein: CASSSTGGERGANVLTF.

This clonotype was observed a handful of times. CDR3 sequence reads: CASSWTGGREANYGYTF. DNA for the CDR3: TGTGCCAGCAGTTGGACGGGGGGGAGGGAGGCTAACTATGGCTACACCTTC. The V gene is TRBV12-3 or TRBV12-4, the J gene TRBJ1-2, with TRBD1 as a possible D gene (5 bases). Trimming cost V 4 bases and J 0 bases, with 18 bases left between them. The CDR3 is 17 amino acids.

The V and J genes are TRBV7-9 and TRBJ1-2, with unresolved D. Germline loops: CDR1 SEHNR, CDR2 FQNEAQ (reference sequence). The ends were cut back, 5 bases at V and 2 bases at J, with 18 bases in the middle. CDR3 size: 16 residues. CDR3 sequence: CASSQQAGIDNYGYTF. DNA of the CDR3: TGTGCCAGCAGCCAGCAGGCGGGGATAGACAACTATGGCTACACCTTC.

In its sample, this clonotype was seen a few times. The V and J genes are TRBV29-1 and TRBJ2-5, with D possibly TRBD1 on 7 matching bases. Germline V gene sequence: CDR1 SQVTM, CDR2 ANQGSEA. V was clipped by 5 bases and J by 4 bases, with 17 bases between them. CDR3 size: 14 residues. DNA of the CDR3: TGCAGCGTTCTCCCAGGGGGACTTCTAGAGACCCAGTACTTC. This sequence encodes CSVLPGGLLETQYF. Based on the CDR3 plus reference TRBV29-1 and TRBJ2-5, the full variable domain is SAVISQKPSRDICQRGTSLTIQCQVDSQVTMMFWYRQQPGQSLTLIATANQGSEATYESGFVIDKFPISRPNLTFSTLTVSNMSPEDSSIYLCSVLPGGLLETQYFGPGTRLLVL.

This clonotype was seen more than once but under ten times. The V call is TRBV6-5, the J call TRBJ2-5; TRBD2 might be the D (6 bases). Trimming pared 2 bases from V and 2 bases from J, leaving 9 bases between. The CDR3 sequence is 14 residues long. Germline-derived CDR1 and CDR2 are MNHEY and SVGAGI. The CDR3 region is CASSYRDWQETQYF. CDR3 sequence (DNA): TGTGCCAGCAGTTACCGGGACTGGCAAGAGACCCAGTACTTC.

The chain joins TRBV7-2 to TRBJ2-5; D could derive from TRBD1 or TRBD2 (5 bases each). Trimming removed 3 bases from V and 1 base from J, with 9 bases in between. This CDR3 contains 14 residues. Per the germline V gene, CDR1 is SGHTA and CDR2 is FQGNSA. The CDR3 spells CASSFSGSQETQYF. The DNA for the CDR3 is TGTGCCAGCAGCTTTTCAGGGAGCCAAGAGACCCAGTACTTC.

The chain is built from TRBV6-2 or TRBV6-3 and TRBJ2-5; 11 positions match TRBD2. The CDR3 is made up of 15 amino acids. Germline-derived CDR1 and CDR2 are MNHEY and SVGEGT. The junction had 3 bases not matched to a gene; V was cut back by 2 bases and J by 4 bases. The chain's CDR3 is CASSYNGLAGETQYF. The CDR3 coding sequence is TGTGCCAGCAGTTACAACGGACTAGCGGGAGAGACCCAGTACTTC.

This chain links TRBV24-1 with TRBJ2-2; TRBD2 matches at 7 bases. The V gene's germline CDR1 is KGHDR and CDR2 SFDVKD. The CDR3 length is 17 residues. Trimming cost V 7 bases and J 0 bases; bases outside gene matches: 10. CDR3 bases: TGTGCCACCAGCGACCTTGGGGGGGTAGCGAACACCGGGGAGCTGTTTTTT. Translated: CATSDLGGVANTGELFF.

The J gene is TRBJ2-1, the V gene TRBV29-1; tentatively, D is TRBD2 (5 bases). V dropped 7 bases and J dropped 3 bases, with 13 bases sitting between them. CDR1 and CDR2 (germline): SQVTM, ANQGSEA. The CDR3 sequence is 13 residues long. The CDR3 here is CSALGSVYNEQFF. As DNA, the CDR3 is TGCAGCGCTCTGGGTAGCGTCTACAATGAGCAGTTCTTC.

This rearrangement joins TRBV5-1 to TRBJ2-2; 11 positions agree with TRBD1. Trimming cost V 4 bases and J 2 bases; bases outside gene matches: 4. Germline V gene lookup returns CDR1 SGHRS and CDR2 YFSETQ. The CDR3 covers 16 residues. CDR3 in amino acids: CASSGTGGLNTGELFF. The CDR3 DNA is TGCGCCAGCAGCGGGACAGGGGGTTTAAACACCGGGGAGCTGTTTTTT.

The rearrangement uses TRBV20-1 and TRBJ2-7, with D perhaps matching TRBD2 (6 bases). From germline, CDR1 is DFQATT and CDR2 SNEGSKA (reference sequence). This CDR3 is built from 13 residues. The V end lost 3 bases, the J end lost 4 bases, and 13 bases lay between the germline ends. CDR3 in amino acids: CSARRGRRYEQYF. Here the CDR3 DNA reads TGCAGTGCTAGGCGTGGGAGGAGGTACGAGCAGTACTTC.

V is TRBV7-2 and J is TRBJ1-6; D perhaps matches TRBD1 (5 bases). There are 18 residues in the CDR3. Trimming took 2 bases from V and 8 from J, leaving 22 bases between them. The germline CDR1 and CDR2 sequences are SGHTA and FQGNSA. As DNA, the CDR3 is TGTGCCAGCAGCTTACGAACCCCGGGGGACGCTAAGGATTCACCCCTCCACTTT. It is translated as CASSLRTPGDAKDSPLHF.

The chain uses TRBV19 and TRBJ1-1; D unclear. The V end lost 3 bases, the J end lost 0 bases, and 5 bases lay between the germline ends. Per germline, CDR1 LNHDA and CDR2 SQIVND (reference sequence). This CDR3 is built from 13 residues. The CDR3, as DNA: TGTGCCAGTAGTATGGTGGTGAACACTGAAGCTTTCTTT. It specifies CASSMVVNTEAFF. The full variable domain, its missing parts supplied by reference TRBV19 and TRBJ1-1, is DGGITQSPKYLFRKEGQNVTLSCEQNLNHDAMYWYRQDPGQGLRLIYYSQIVNDFQKGDIAEGYSVSREKKESFPLTVTSAQKNPTAFYLCASSMVVNTEAFFGQGTRLTVV.

This clonotype was counted only a few times. V is TRBV4-2 and J is TRBJ2-5; no firm D call. The CDR3 is 14 amino acids. Per germline, CDR1 LGHNA and CDR2 YNFKEQ. V lost 0 bases and J 4 bases, leaving 9 bases between the germline ends. CDR3 nucleotide sequence: TGTGCCAGCAGCCAAGAGCTAGGAGTAGAGACCCAGTACTTC. Translating gives CASSQELGVETQYF.

The chain has TRBV20-1 and TRBJ2-4, with TRBD1 identical over 11 bases. This CDR3 has 13 amino acids. Germline lookup yields CDR1 DFQATT and CDR2 SNEGSKA (reference sequence). The V gene end was trimmed by 4 bases and the J gene end by 15 bases; junction bases not matched to a gene: 11. The DNA of the CDR3 is TGCAGTGCTATTACCGGGACAGGGGGGTTCTCGTACTTC. The encoded protein is CSAITGTGGFSYF.

The chain couples TRBV12-3 or TRBV12-4 to TRBJ2-5; 8 nucleotides align to TRBD2. The ends lost 6 bases at V and 1 base at J; junction bases unmatched: 7. The CDR3 is made up of 15 amino acids. The CDR3 bases are TGTGCCAGCAGGGTCCGGGAGGGTTCCCAAGAGACCCAGTACTTC. Its protein is CASRVREGSQETQYF.

A single count supports this clonotype. The gene calls are TRBV28 and TRBJ2-1; 13 positions match TRBD2. Per germline, CDR1 MDHEN and CDR2 SYDVKM. The CDR3 is 17 residues long. After removal of 3 bases from V and 6 bases from J, the junction contained 8 bases not matched to a gene. The CDR3 DNA sequence: TGTGCCAGCAGTTTCTGGACTAGCGGGAGTATAACCAATGAGCAGTTCTTC. Amino acids: CASSFWTSGSITNEQFF.

With respect to this clonotype: Germline and junction disagree at one end, which may indicate a read error. This chain joins TRBV7-2 and TRBJ2-7, with D possibly being TRBD1 or TRBD2 (6 bases each). The length of the CDR3 is 15 residues. The germline V gene has CDR1 SGHTA and CDR2 FQGNSA. This chain's CDR3 is CASSLSVGGSYGQYF. The CDR3 DNA sequence: TGTGCCAGCAGCTTATCCGTGGGGGGCTCCTACGGGCAGTACTTC.

A few counts support this clonotype. This sequence may be a read error, since a much larger clone differs from it by one base. The gene calls are TRBV7-3 and TRBJ2-1; D gene uncertain. The CDR3 has 13 amino acids. Trimming stripped 0 bases from V and 4 bases from J, with 4 bases between. Germline V gene data show CDR1 as SGHTA and CDR2 as FQGTGA. Here the CDR3 DNA reads TGTGCCAGCAGCTTAACGAGGTACAATGAGCAGTTCTTC. Its protein is CASSLTRYNEQFF.

This clonotype was counted many times. CDR3 nucleotides: TGTGCCAGCAGTTACCCGGACGCCGACGGAGGGATCGAGCAGTACTTC. Protein product: CASSYPDADGGIEQYF. V and J are TRBV6-2 or TRBV6-3 and TRBJ2-7; perhaps TRBD2 as D (6 bases). V was trimmed by 2 bases and J by 6 bases, leaving 20 bases between them. The V gene's germline CDR1 is MNHEY and CDR2 SVGEGT. The CDR3 is made up of 16 amino acids.

The chain couples TRBV28 to TRBJ2-7, with D tentatively TRBD1 (5 bases). This CDR3 is built from 15 residues. V dropped 4 bases and J dropped 5 bases, with 18 bases sitting between them. CDR1 and CDR2 from the germline V gene are MDHEN and SYDVKM. The CDR3 DNA is TGTGCCAGCAGTTCCTCCCAGGGATTATTCCACGAGCAGTACTTC. Protein product: CASSSSQGLFHEQYF. The full variable domain, rest sourced from reference TRBV28 and TRBJ2-7, is DVKVTQSSRYLVKRTGEKVFLECVQDMDHENMFWYRQDPGLGLRLIYFSYDVKMKEKGDIPEGYSVSREKKERFSLILESASTNQTSMYLCASSSSQGLFHEQYFGPGTRLTVT.

This rearrangement joins TRBV4-3 to TRBJ2-1, with TRBD2 matching 7 bases. Germline V CDR1 and CDR2: LGHNA, YSLEER. V lost 3 bases to trimming and J lost 5 bases; unmatched junction nucleotides: 7. This CDR3 has 15 residues. In DNA, the CDR3 is TGCGCCAGCAGCCATAAAGCGGGAACTGACAATGAGCAGTTCTTC. Encoded protein: CASSHKAGTDNEQFF.

The rearrangement uses TRBV18 and TRBJ1-5, with D possibly TRBD1 on 6 matching bases. The CDR3 loop spans 14 amino acids. V gave up 3 bases and J gave up 5 bases, with 11 bases separating them. Germline CDR1 is KGHSH and CDR2 is LQKENI. The DNA of the CDR3 is TGTGCCAGCTCACCCTCGGCAGGGGATCAGCCCCAGCATTTT. It codes for CASSPSAGDQPQHF. Combining the CDR3 with reference TRBV18 and TRBJ1-5 gives the whole variable domain NAGVMQNPRHLVRRRGQEARLRCSPMKGHSHVYWYRQLPEEGLKFMVYLQKENIIDESGMPKERFSAEFPKEGPSILRIQQVVRGDSAAYFCASSPSAGDQPQHFGDGTRLSIL.